Below are 27 T cell receptor beta chains sequenced from a single sample in a study of STAT5B mutations in CD4+ large granular lymphocyte leukemia (dated by TCRdb to between 2021 and 2022). The method was the immunoSEQ multiplex PCR assay. The table was pulled from immuneACCESS by TCRdb, which kept in-frame rearrangements only. Such tables lose some clones; where checked, under half of the loss comes from unresolved V genes, and the rest has no known cause. The sample records roughly 35,000 clones, 65% to 70% of which are singletons. Together, the top ten hold 1.5% to 2% of the sample. The sequencing sample was made of CD4+ T cells from blood buffy coats. The source is a human donor in good health.

The chain combines TRBV12-5 with TRBJ1-1; D possibly corresponds to TRBD1 (5 bases). The V end was cut by 2 bases, the J end by 5 bases, with 12 bases between. The germline V gene has CDR1 LGHNT and CDR2 FRNRAP. This CDR3 spans 14 amino acids. The CDR3 DNA follows: TGTGCTAGTGGTTTGAGCGGAGGGGTTACTGAAGCTTTCTTT. This encodes CASGLSGGVTEAFF.

The CDR3 loop is CASSLSVNQPQHF. CDR3 in DNA: TGTGCCAGCAGCTTGTCAGTCAATCAGCCCCAGCATTTT. The chain combines TRBV11-2 with TRBJ1-5; D call uncertain. Germline CDR1 reads SGHAT; CDR2 reads FQNNGV. The CDR3 is 13 amino acids. The V gene lost 3 bases and the J gene lost 3 bases, with 6 bases spanning the gap.

This clone was observed a handful of times. J is TRBJ1-2 and V is TRBV5-4, with TRBD1 as a possible D gene (5 bases). The CDR3 spans 14 residues. Germline V gene lookup returns CDR1 SGHNT and CDR2 YYREEE (reference sequence). With 4 bases removed from V and 4 bases from J, the gap between germline ends came to 14 bases. The CDR3 is CASSAQGVGYGYTF. CDR3 bases: TGTGCCAGCAGCGCTCAAGGGGTAGGCTATGGCTACACCTTC.

The J gene is TRBJ1-2, the V gene TRBV9; 7 positions agree with TRBD1. The junction had 11 bases not matched to a gene; V was cut back by 4 bases and J by 8 bases. The V gene's germline CDR1 is SGDLS and CDR2 YYNGEE. This CDR3 is 14 amino acids long. CDR3 protein: CASSPQGGREGYTF. In nucleotides, the CDR3 is TGTGCCAGCAGCCCGCAGGGGGGGCGCGAGGGCTACACCTTC.

This clone has more than one count but fewer than ten. The chain employs TRBV5-8 and TRBJ1-6; a weak D match, TRBD1 (5 bases). The CDR3 has 14 amino acids. The V gene lost 0 bases and the J gene lost 9 bases, with 10 bases spanning the gap. Germline loops: CDR1 SGHTS, CDR2 YDEGEE. The CDR3 DNA reads TGTGCCAGCAGCTTGGGGCAGGGAGGTTCACCCCTCCACTTT. Residues: CASSLGQGGSPLHF.

This chain links TRBV7-2 with TRBJ1-4, with D possibly TRBD1 on 5 matching bases. Germline V lookup: CDR1 SGHTA, CDR2 FQGNSA. V was pared by 5 bases and J by 7 bases, with 17 bases between. The CDR3 extends over 15 amino acids. In DNA form, the CDR3 reads TGTGCCAGCAGCCCCCGTGGGGGGATCGGTGAAAAACTGTTTTTT. It specifies CASSPRGGIGEKLFF.

The chain links TRBV9 to TRBJ2-3; 15 nucleotides match TRBD2. Trimming at V came to 3 bases and at J to 6 bases, leaving 8 bases not matched to a gene. This CDR3 has 17 amino acids. Germline lookup yields CDR1 SGDLS and CDR2 YYNGEE. CDR3 amino acids: CASSGTSGGASRDTQYF. The CDR3 DNA follows: TGTGCCAGCAGCGGGACTAGCGGGGGGGCGTCTAGGGATACGCAGTATTTT.

The J gene is TRBJ1-1, the V gene TRBV4-1; TRBD1 matches at 8 bases. The CDR3 has 15 amino acids. V trimming: 0 bases; J trimming: 2 bases; junction bases outside the gene matches: 2. CDR1 and CDR2 from the germline V gene are MGHRA and YSYEKL. CDR3 protein: CASSQETGDNTEAFF. CDR3 DNA sequence: TGCGCCAGCAGCCAAGAGACAGGGGACAACACTGAAGCTTTCTTT.

This clone appeared once. The chain uses TRBV7-2 and TRBJ2-1; the D gene is possibly TRBD2 (5 bases). CDR3 length: 14 amino acids. The V end lost 2 bases, the J end lost 4 bases, and 9 bases lay between the germline ends. The germline V gene encodes CDR1 SGHTA and CDR2 FQGNSA. CDR3 nucleotides: TGTGCCAGCAGCTTAAGTGGGGAGTACAATGAGCAGTTCTTC. Translation: CASSLSGEYNEQFF.

The chain is built from TRBV9 and TRBJ2-6; D is ambiguous. This CDR3 comprises 14 residues. V lost 2 bases and J lost 0, with 3 bases in between. Germline-derived CDR1 and CDR2 are SGDLS and YYNGEE. CDR3 bases: TGTGCCAGCAGCGTTCTCTCTGGGGCCAACGTCCTGACTTTC. This sequence encodes CASSVLSGANVLTF. The full variable domain, in which reference TRBV9 and TRBJ2-6 provide the parts outside the CDR3, is DSGVTQTPKHLITATGQRVTLRCSPRSGDLSVYWYQQSLDQGLQFLIQYYNGEERAKGNILERFSAQQFPDLHSELNLSSLELGDSALYFCASSVLSGANVLTFGAGSRLTVL.

This chain joins TRBV12-5 and TRBJ2-3; TRBD2 agrees at 9 bases. V was pared by 0 bases and J by 5 bases, with 9 bases of the junction left unmatched. The germline V gene encodes CDR1 LGHNT and CDR2 FRNRAP. CDR3 length equals 17 residues. CDR3 sequence reads: CASGLVLGGGAKDTQYF. The CDR3 DNA follows: TGTGCTAGTGGTTTGGTACTGGGCGGGGGGGCCAAAGATACGCAGTATTTT.

The rearrangement uses TRBV6-5 and TRBJ1-2, with D possibly matching TRBD1 (6 bases). Germline V gene data show CDR1 as MNHEY and CDR2 as SVGAGI. The CDR3 spans 14 residues. V lost 2 bases and J lost 6, with 13 bases in between. This CDR3 reads CASSYGGRLDGYTF. CDR3 DNA sequence: TGTGCCAGCAGTTACGGGGGGCGACTCGATGGCTACACCTTC.

CDR3 DNA sequence: TGTGCCAGCAGTGACAGGGGTTGGGGGACCCAGTACTTC. Translating gives CASSDRGWGTQYF. The chain is built from TRBV6-1 and TRBJ2-7; possibly TRBD1 for D (6 bases). The J call is in doubt because the DNA end fits TRBJ2-5 better. CDR1 is MNHNS and CDR2 is SASEGT in the germline V gene. The length of the CDR3 is 13 residues.

This sequence joins TRBV14 and TRBJ2-2; D unresolved. The CDR3 extends over 12 amino acids. The V gene lost 0 bases and the J gene lost 7 bases, with 3 bases spanning the gap. Germline CDR1 and CDR2: SGHDN and FVKESK. CDR3 sequence: CASSQEIGELFF. The CDR3 DNA is TGTGCCAGCAGCCAAGAAATCGGGGAGCTGTTTTTT.

This chain joins TRBV5-8 and TRBJ1-5, with D possibly being TRBD1 (6 bases). The V end was cut by 5 bases, the J end by 3 bases, with 15 bases between. The CDR3 is 15 residues long. Per germline, CDR1 SGHTS and CDR2 YDEGEE. The CDR3, as DNA: TGTGCCAGCAGGGTTGGACAGAGCAACAATCAGCCCCAGCATTTT. It encodes CASRVGQSNNQPQHF. The full variable domain, with the rest looked up from reference TRBV5-8 and TRBJ1-5, is EAGVTQSPTHLIKTRGQQATLRCSPISGHTSVYWYQQALGLGLQFLLWYDEGEERNRGNFPPRFSGRQFPNYSSELNVNALELEDSALYLCASRVGQSNNQPQHFGDGTRLSIL.

The V call is TRBV14, the J call TRBJ1-2; D not certain. This CDR3 comprises 14 residues. With 1 base removed from V and 5 bases from J, the gap between germline ends came to 11 bases. Per germline, CDR1 SGHDN and CDR2 FVKESK. CDR3 DNA: TGTGCCAGCAGCCAAGGGACGGTAAATTATGGCTACACCTTC. Its translation: CASSQGTVNYGYTF.

This clone was observed a few times. The gene calls are TRBV5-6 and TRBJ1-6; D not certain. Trimming stripped 0 bases from V and 7 bases from J, with 8 bases between. Germline values: CDR1 SGHDT, CDR2 YYEEEE. The CDR3 is 14 amino acids. CDR3 nucleotide sequence: TGTGCCAGCAGCTTGGTTTTCCAGAATTCACCCCTCCACTTT. The encoded protein is CASSLVFQNSPLHF.

The rearrangement links TRBV5-3 to TRBJ2-1; 12 bases agree with TRBD2. TRBV5-3 is an ORF, with its function uncertain. The CDR3 contains 18 residues. The trim removed 4 bases at V and 0 bases at J, leaving 8 bases unmatched. The CDR3, as DNA: TGTGCCAGAAGCCGGGATACTAGCGGGGGGCTCTCCTACAATGAGCAGTTCTTC. This gives the protein CARSRDTSGGLSYNEQFF.

The rearrangement joins TRBV7-9 to TRBJ1-2; 9 nucleotides match TRBD1. Germline assignment: CDR1 SEHNR and CDR2 FQNEAQ (reference sequence). Germline trimming cut 4 bases from V and 4 bases from J; bases unmatched to any gene: 7. CDR3 length equals 15 residues. The CDR3 DNA reads as TGTGCCAGCAGCTATGGACAGGGGCTTACCTATGGCTACACCTTC. Encoded protein: CASSYGQGLTYGYTF.

V gene TRBV7-9 combines with J gene TRBJ2-7; TRBD1 agrees at 7 bases. Trimming took 6 bases from V and 3 from J; bases not matched to a gene: 11. This CDR3 region has 15 residues. Per germline, CDR1 SEHNR and CDR2 FQNEAQ (reference sequence). CDR3 nucleotides: TGTGCCAGCAGTCCTTCTGGGACAGCCATCTACGAGCAGTACTTC. Protein: CASSPSGTAIYEQYF.

The chain joins TRBV27 to TRBJ2-5; D perhaps matches TRBD1 (6 bases). V lost 4 bases and J 5 bases, leaving 17 bases between the germline ends. The germline V gene encodes CDR1 MNHEY and CDR2 SMNVEV (reference sequence). The CDR3 length is 15 residues. The CDR3, as DNA: TGTGCCAGCAGTTCCAGGGAGACAGGTTGGGAGACCCAGTACTTC. As protein: CASSSRETGWETQYF.

The rearrangement uses TRBV11-3 and TRBJ2-1; TRBD1 matches at 7 bases. The CDR3 runs to 13 residues. CDR1 is SGHNT and CDR2 is YENEEA in the germline V gene. Trimming took 4 bases from V and 6 from J; bases not matched to a gene: 3. The CDR3 is CASSSGQANEQFF. CDR3 nucleotide sequence: TGTGCCAGCAGCTCAGGACAGGCCAATGAGCAGTTCTTC.

The chain couples TRBV19 to TRBJ1-5; 8 positions match TRBD1. The V segment lost 3 bases and the J segment 4 bases; nucleotides outside the gene matches: 5. This CDR3 has 15 amino acids. The germline V gene has CDR1 LNHDA and CDR2 SQIVND (reference sequence). The CDR3 DNA reads as TGTGCCAGTAGTATCGCCCAGGGGGCGAATCAGCCCCAGCATTTT. It encodes CASSIAQGANQPQHF.

The chain employs TRBV20-1 and TRBJ1-2, with 11 positions matching TRBD1. The CDR3 has 11 residues. With 6 bases clipped from V and 12 bases from J, the junction kept 6 bases outside the gene matches. The germline gives CDR1 DFQATT, CDR2 SNEGSKA (reference sequence). The CDR3 region has the DNA TGCAGTGCCCTGGGGACAGGGGGAAACACCTTC. This gives the protein CSALGTGGNTF.

The V gene is TRBV7-2, the J gene TRBJ1-1, with 7 bases lining up with TRBD1. The junction had 10 bases not matched to a gene; V was cut back by 4 bases and J by 8 bases. CDR3 length: 14 residues. Per germline, CDR1 SGHTA and CDR2 FQGNSA. CDR3 nucleotide sequence: TGTGCCAGCAGCTCCTTCCTCGGGACAGCAGAAGCTTTCTTT. It is translated as CASSSFLGTAEAFF.

The chain carries TRBV19 and TRBJ1-2; TRBD1 agrees at 10 bases. V dropped 5 bases and J dropped 0; count of bases not matched to a gene: 12. CDR3 size: 18 residues. In germline, CDR1 is LNHDA, CDR2 SQIVND (reference sequence). DNA of the CDR3: TGTGCCAGTAGTCCCCCTCCCGGGACAGGGGCGGCTAACTATGGCTACACCTTC. As protein: CASSPPPGTGAANYGYTF.

V gene TRBV15 combines with J gene TRBJ2-5; no definite D call. From germline, CDR1 is LNHNV and CDR2 YYDKDF (reference sequence). The CDR3 runs 12 residues. V shed 1 base and J shed 5 bases, with 5 bases lying between them. The CDR3 protein is CATSRVLETQYF. CDR3 DNA sequence: TGTGCCACCAGCAGAGTTCTGGAGACCCAGTACTTC.